This entry lists 29 T cell receptor beta chains sequenced from one sample in a study of blood T cell repertoires in COVID-19. Assay used: immunoSEQ multiplex PCR; TCRdb lists only in-frame clones, some missing. The table records 90,000 to 110,000 clones, about 75% of them present only once. The sequenced sample was peripheral blood. These receptor sequences come from a woman in her 70s with acute or convalescent COVID-19.

The chain links TRBV19 to TRBJ1-5, with D unresolved. Germline CDR1 reads LNHDA; CDR2 reads SQIVND (reference sequence). V shed 8 bases and J shed 6 bases, with 8 bases lying between them. This CDR3 contains 11 residues. The CDR3 loop is CASGEVQPQHF. CDR3 sequence (DNA): TGTGCCAGTGGGGAGGTTCAGCCCCAGCATTTT.

The chain employs TRBV15 and TRBJ1-5; perhaps TRBD1 as D (6 bases). V lost 5 bases to trimming and J lost 6 bases, with 20 bases between them. The CDR3 is 16 amino acids. Germline V CDR1 and CDR2: LNHNV, YYDKDF (reference sequence). CDR3: CATSPWGQGFSQPQHF. The CDR3 DNA reads as TGTGCCACCAGCCCCTGGGGCCAGGGGTTTAGTCAGCCCCAGCATTTT.

This chain links TRBV5-1 with TRBJ1-1; D gene unclear. The CDR3 consists of 10 residues. CDR1 is SGHRS and CDR2 is YFSETQ in the germline V gene. V was pared by 0 bases and J by 12 bases, with 6 bases between. The CDR3 sequence: CASSLEASFF. The CDR3 region has the DNA TGCGCCAGCAGCTTGGAAGCGTCTTTCTTT. The variable domain in full, completed from reference TRBV5-1 and TRBJ1-1, reads KAGVTQTPRYLIKTRGQQVTLSCSPISGHRSVSWYQQTPGQGLQFLFEYFSETQRNKGNFPGRFSGRQFSNSRSEMNVSTLELGDSALYLCASSLEASFFGQGTRLTVV.

This sequence joins TRBV19 and TRBJ2-3, with TRBD2 matching over 8 bases. J gave up 4 bases and V 5 bases, and 11 bases lay outside the gene matches. The CDR3 totals 16 residues. Germline loops: CDR1 LNHDA, CDR2 SQIVND (reference sequence). The CDR3 protein is CASSPGAGGAPDTQYF. CDR3 nucleotides: TGTGCCAGTAGTCCCGGTGCGGGGGGCGCCCCAGATACGCAGTATTTT. Full variable domain (missing parts from reference TRBV19 and TRBJ2-3): DGGITQSPKYLFRKEGQNVTLSCEQNLNHDAMYWYRQDPGQGLRLIYYSQIVNDFQKGDIAEGYSVSREKKESFPLTVTSAQKNPTAFYLCASSPGAGGAPDTQYFGPGTRLTVL.

The genes are TRBV7-2 and TRBJ2-3; 7 nucleotides agree with TRBD1. V lost 5 bases, J lost 3 bases, and 8 bases stayed unmatched. CDR1 is SGHTA and CDR2 is FQGNSA in the germline V gene. The CDR3 has 15 residues. As DNA, the CDR3 is TGTGCCAGCAGCCTAGATGGACAGGATACAGATACGCAGTATTTT. Translating it yields CASSLDGQDTDTQYF.

Sample share makes this clone medium-sized. The chain links TRBV4-1 to TRBJ2-5; D ambiguous. Trimming removed 1 base from V and 5 bases from J, with 8 bases in between. The germline gives CDR1 MGHRA, CDR2 YSYEKL. The CDR3 length is 13 residues. The DNA of the CDR3 is TGCGCCAGCAGCCAAGGGTTGGGCGAGACCCAGTACTTC. Amino acids: CASSQGLGETQYF.

The chain is built from TRBV6-5 and TRBJ2-4; TRBD2 matches at 7 bases. After removal of 7 bases from V and 6 bases from J, the junction contained 6 bases not matched to a gene. Germline V lookup: CDR1 MNHEY, CDR2 SVGAGI. The CDR3 loop spans 13 amino acids. In DNA, the CDR3 is TGTGCCAGCACCAAGCGGGGTGGAAACATTCAGTACTTC. Translated: CASTKRGGNIQYF.

V and J are TRBV5-5 and TRBJ2-5, with TRBD1 matching 7 bases. CDR1 and CDR2 (germline): SGHKS, YYEKEE (reference sequence). The CDR3 totals 15 residues. The V segment lost 3 bases and the J segment 5 bases; nucleotides outside the gene matches: 10. CDR3 sequence reads: CASSYPFDRVETQYF. CDR3 nucleotide sequence: TGTGCCAGCAGCTACCCCTTCGACAGGGTGGAGACCCAGTACTTC.

The J gene is TRBJ1-1, the V gene TRBV18; a weak D match, TRBD1 (5 bases). The V and J ends lost 1 base and 3 bases respectively, with 6 bases between them. This CDR3 comprises 13 residues. CDR1 KGHSH and CDR2 LQKENI come from the germline V gene. CDR3 protein: CASSPRGDTEAFF. Written as DNA, the CDR3 is TGTGCCAGCTCACCACGGGGGGACACTGAAGCTTTCTTT.

The chain couples TRBV29-1 to TRBJ2-2; D may be TRBD1 (5 bases). The CDR3 runs to 14 residues. CDR1 is SQVTM, CDR2 ANQGSEA, per germline. V was shortened by 2 bases and J by 2 bases, with 9 bases between the two germline ends. The CDR3 sequence is CSVETQGNTGELFF. In DNA form, the CDR3 reads TGCAGCGTTGAAACCCAGGGTAACACCGGGGAGCTGTTTTTT.

CDR3 bases: TGTGCCAGCAGCCCTCTTACACCCCATGAAAAACTGTTTTTT. As protein: CASSPLTPHEKLFF. The V gene is TRBV3-1 (or the pseudogene TRBV3-2), the J gene TRBJ1-4; no clear D gene. The CDR3 is made up of 14 amino acids. The V and J ends lost 4 bases and 6 bases respectively, with 12 bases between them. Germline V CDR1 and CDR2: LGHDT, YNNKEL (reference sequence).

This clone appeared once. The chain uses TRBV5-3 and TRBJ1-5; TRBD1 is a possible D gene (5 bases). TRBV5-3 is reported as an ORF; its role is uncertain. The V end lost 0 bases, the J end lost 0 bases, and 7 bases lay between the germline ends. The CDR3 totals 15 residues. CDR3 sequence (DNA): TGTGCCAGAAGCTTGGCAGGGTATAGCAATCAGCCCCAGCATTTT. As protein: CARSLAGYSNQPQHF.

This clone has ten or more counts. Other nucleotide sequences from this sample produce the same CDR3. The chain carries TRBV6-5 and TRBJ1-2; D ambiguous. Germline assignment: CDR1 MNHEY and CDR2 SVGAGI. Trimming removed 8 bases from V and 3 bases from J, with 7 bases in between. The CDR3 runs to 11 residues. The CDR3 loop reads CASRRDYGYTF. In nucleotides, the CDR3 is TGTGCCAGCCGCCGGGACTATGGCTACACCTTC.

The chain carries TRBV9 and TRBJ1-1; D may be TRBD1 (5 bases). Trimming shortened V by 0 bases and J by 4 bases, and 13 bases separated the two germline ends. The CDR3 contains 15 residues. Germline V gene data show CDR1 as SGDLS and CDR2 as YYNGEE. The CDR3 region has the DNA TGTGCCAGCAGCGTAGTAGCCGGGGGGAGCACTGAAGCTTTCTTT. As protein: CASSVVAGGSTEAFF.

The J gene is TRBJ2-6, the V gene TRBV2; TRBD1 aligns across 7 bases. CDR3 size: 16 residues. The junction had 3 bases not matched to a gene; V was cut back by 4 bases and J by 0 bases. CDR1 and CDR2 from the germline V gene are SNHLY and FYNNEI. The CDR3 loop is CASSGQGLSGANVLTF. The CDR3 region has the DNA TGTGCCAGCAGTGGACAGGGTCTCTCTGGGGCCAACGTCCTGACTTTC.

The V gene is TRBV24-1, the J gene TRBJ1-2; D unclear. Trimming removed 4 bases at V and 8 bases at J, with 16 bases between. This CDR3 has 14 residues. The germline V gene has CDR1 KGHDR and CDR2 SFDVKD. CDR3 protein: CATSDGPAVGGYTF. Written as DNA, the CDR3 is TGTGCCACCAGTGACGGCCCCGCGGTCGGCGGCTACACCTTC.

The chain joins TRBV25-1 to TRBJ1-6; 8 bases match TRBD1. V trimming: 3 bases; J trimming: 9 bases; junction bases outside the gene matches: 13. The CDR3 runs 17 residues. Per the germline V gene, CDR1 is MGHDK and CDR2 is SYGVNS. Here the CDR3 reads CASSDNYPGQASSPLHF. The DNA for the CDR3 is TGTGCCAGCAGTGACAACTATCCGGGACAGGCATCTTCACCCCTCCACTTT.

The chain recombines TRBV9 with TRBJ2-2; D may be TRBD1 (6 bases). There are 16 residues in the CDR3. Germline CDR1 reads SGDLS; CDR2 reads YYNGEE. V dropped 3 bases and J dropped 6 bases, with 18 bases sitting between them. DNA for the CDR3: TGTGCCAGCAGCGGCACAGGGAGCGACGAGTCCGGGGAGCTGTTTTTT. Translation gives CASSGTGSDESGELFF.

This clone has more than one count but fewer than ten. In DNA, the CDR3 is TGTGCCAGCAGTTTAATTAGGACACCATGGGGCTCTGGAAACACCATATATTTT. It is translated as CASSLIRTPWGSGNTIYF. The V gene is TRBV28, the J gene TRBJ1-3, with D possibly matching TRBD1 (5 bases). V lost 2 bases, J lost 0 bases, and 17 bases lay in between. This CDR3 spans 18 amino acids. Germline CDR1 and CDR2: MDHEN and SYDVKM.

This chain links TRBV7-7 with TRBJ1-4; 8 bases align to TRBD1. Germline CDR1 SSHAT, CDR2 FNYEAQ (reference sequence). CDR3 length equals 14 residues. J gave up 8 bases and V 5 bases, and 7 bases lay outside the gene matches. The CDR3 spells CASSHGQGGEKLFF. The CDR3 DNA follows: TGTGCCAGCAGCCACGGACAGGGAGGGGAAAAACTGTTTTTT.

The genes are TRBV9 and TRBJ2-1; a possible D gene is TRBD2 (6 bases). This CDR3 comprises 17 residues. Per the germline V gene, CDR1 is SGDLS and CDR2 is YYNGEE. Trimming took off 0 bases at V and 1 base at J, with 14 bases between the two ends. The CDR3 DNA reads TGTGCCAGCAGCGTAGGGTCTAGCGCCACGTCCTACAATGAGCAGTTCTTC. Its protein is CASSVGSSATSYNEQFF.

Here the CDR3 reads CASSDLPGQGAIRKKLFF. CDR3 DNA: TGTGCCAGCAGTGATCTTCCGGGACAGGGGGCGATAAGAAAAAAACTGTTTTTT. V and J are TRBV6-1 and TRBJ1-4, with 12 nucleotides matching TRBD1. Germline V lookup: CDR1 MNHNS, CDR2 SASEGT. With V trimmed by 3 bases and J by 9 bases, 14 bases remained unmatched. This CDR3 is built from 18 residues.

The chain couples TRBV19 to TRBJ1-5; maybe TRBD1 (5 bases). Trimming shortened V by 7 bases and J by 0 bases, and 16 bases separated the two germline ends. CDR3 length: 16 amino acids. Germline loops: CDR1 LNHDA, CDR2 SQIVND (reference sequence). CDR3: CASNSYRGGSNQPQHF. Here the CDR3 DNA reads TGTGCCAGTAATAGTTATAGGGGAGGTAGCAATCAGCCCCAGCATTTT.

This clone appeared a few times. This sequence joins TRBV11-2 and TRBJ2-5; 7 bases fit TRBD1. The CDR3 covers 16 residues. V was pared by 1 base and J by 2 bases, with 7 bases of the junction left unmatched. Germline CDR1 is SGHAT and CDR2 is FQNNGV. The CDR3 is CASSLGLQGQQETQYF. The CDR3 DNA reads as TGTGCCAGCAGCTTAGGTTTACAGGGACAGCAAGAGACCCAGTACTTC.

In DNA, the CDR3 is TGTGCCAGCAGCGGACTCAGGGGAGAGGGCTACACCTTC. Amino acids: CASSGLRGEGYTF. This chain connects TRBV5-6 to TRBJ1-2, with D tentatively TRBD1 (6 bases). V was shortened by 4 bases and J by 8 bases, with 15 bases between the two germline ends. CDR3 size: 13 residues. The germline V gene has CDR1 SGHDT and CDR2 YYEEEE.

This chain connects TRBV7-2 to TRBJ1-1; perhaps TRBD1 as D (6 bases). This CDR3 has 15 residues. V lost 5 bases and J 0 bases, leaving 13 bases between the germline ends. Germline-derived CDR1 and CDR2 are SGHTA and FQGNSA. The CDR3: CASSITRGMNTEAFF. The CDR3 DNA reads as TGTGCCAGCAGCATAACCAGGGGCATGAACACTGAAGCTTTCTTT.

The V call is TRBV20-1, the J call TRBJ1-2; D is perhaps TRBD1 (5 bases). Germline CDR1 and CDR2: DFQATT and SNEGSKA (reference sequence). The CDR3 runs 11 residues. DNA for the CDR3: TGCAGCGCTCAGCGCGGGGCTGGCTACACCTTC. It is translated as CSAQRGAGYTF.

The gene calls are TRBV19 and TRBJ2-7; the match to TRBD1 covers 8 bases. CDR3 length: 13 amino acids. The V and J ends lost 8 bases and 7 bases, in that order; junction bases with no gene match: 10. Germline-derived CDR1 and CDR2 are LNHDA and SQIVND (reference sequence). The CDR3 sequence: CASGGQGYLEQYF. The CDR3 region has the DNA TGTGCCAGTGGAGGACAGGGCTATTTAGAGCAGTACTTC. The full variable domain, its missing parts supplied by reference TRBV19 and TRBJ2-7, is DGGITQSPKYLFRKEGQNVTLSCEQNLNHDAMYWYRQDPGQGLRLIYYSQIVNDFQKGDIAEGYSVSREKKESFPLTVTSAQKNPTAFYLCASGGQGYLEQYFGPGTRLTVT.

The chain carries TRBV18 and TRBJ1-1, with a weak D call TRBD1 (6 bases). Germline V CDR1 and CDR2: KGHSH, LQKENI. This CDR3 is 17 amino acids long. V shed 6 bases and J shed 2 bases, with 22 bases lying between them. CDR3: CASSISRGPDRNTEAFF. The CDR3 region has the DNA TGTGCCAGCTCGATAAGTAGAGGACCGGACAGAAACACTGAAGCTTTCTTT.